This entry concerns a single T cell receptor beta chain. The sample comes from a study of blood T cell repertoires in COVID-19. At the level of the study: Sites in the United States, Italy and Spain provided acute and convalescent COVID-19 samples. PBMCs, B-cell-depleted T cells, or T cells provided the cDNA or gDNA that made up the material.

The authors' processing: Estimation of nucleated cell counts relied on the amplification of reference gene primers. Data came from immunoSEQ multiplex PCR; TCRdb stores just in-frame clones and leaves some out. That table gives V, J and clone size, and the DNA gave D and trimming. The data hold 150,000 to 190,000 clones, with around 74% observed a single time. The CDR3 is 14 amino acids. The germline V gene has CDR1 LNHDA and CDR2 SQIVND (reference sequence). Trimming took 5 bases from V and 5 from J, leaving 10 bases between them. This TCR was sampled from a woman of 80 years or more with acute or convalescent COVID-19. The sequenced sample consisted of peripheral blood. The rearrangement uses TRBV19 and TRBJ1-6, with D uncertain. The CDR3 sequence: CASSPAGNNSPLHF. The CDR3 DNA reads TGTGCCAGTAGTCCTGCCGGGAATAATTCACCCCTCCACTTT.